Included here is one TCR beta chain sequence, with context. What it recognizes is unknown. This sample was included in a study of vaccination and CD4 T cells after COVID-19. Study findings and constraints: From 21 to 38, the median of SARS-CoV-2-reactive clonotypes rose without reaching significance.

Between the trimmed V and J ends, which lost 3 bases and 4 bases, there was a span of 16 bases. The V gene's germline CDR1 is DFQATT and CDR2 SNEGSKA (reference sequence). The CDR3 runs to 14 residues. Researchers used the Oncomine TCR Beta short-read assay to sequence DNA from cultured CD4+ T cells. One entry per CDR3 protein, called by TCRdb with MiXCR from the PCR reads. The sample includes 5,700 or so distinct CDR3 sequences, around 50% of them seen just once. Treatment of the sample: approximately 9-day PBMC culture with coronavirus spike peptide pools or control peptides (ViraFEST assay). First, ViraFEST expanded antigen-specific T cells with peptide pools, and next it sequenced the TCRs.

The gene calls are TRBV20-1 and TRBJ2-7; D is perhaps TRBD2 (6 bases). Input material: CD4+ T cells from blood, cultured in vitro. The sequence derives from a human donor who had recovered from COVID-19. As DNA, the CDR3 is TGCAGTGCTAGGGCGGGACTTCAACCTTACGAGCAGTACTTC. The encoded protein is CSARAGLQPYEQYF.